One sample yielded the 23 T cell receptor beta chains listed below, sequenced in a study of T cell changes during pregnancy in multiple sclerosis. Assay: immunoSEQ multiplex PCR; the TCRdb copy retains only in-frame clones and omits some. This table has about 68,000 clones, approximately 90% appearing once. The specimen comprised peripheral blood, sampled in the third trimester of pregnancy. Receptor source: a female donor with multiple sclerosis, enrolled in a pregnancy study.

The chain links TRBV30 to TRBJ2-3, with 10 bases lining up with TRBD2. The CDR3 sequence is 15 residues long. The germline V gene encodes CDR1 GTSNPN and CDR2 SVGIG (reference sequence). Unmatched junction bases numbered 10, after V lost 4 bases and J lost 6 bases. The CDR3 here is CAWNFGVAGGDTQYF. CDR3 bases: TGTGCCTGGAATTTCGGGGTAGCGGGAGGCGATACGCAGTATTTT.

This sequence joins TRBV6-1 and TRBJ1-5; 10 bases align to TRBD1. CDR3 size: 17 residues. Per germline, CDR1 MNHNS and CDR2 SASEGT. After removal of 4 bases from V and 0 bases from J, the junction contained 6 bases not matched to a gene. CDR3 amino acids: CASSVRDRGNSNQPQHF. Here the CDR3 DNA reads TGTGCCAGCAGTGTCCGGGACAGGGGAAATAGCAATCAGCCCCAGCATTTT.

This clone was seen just once. This chain connects TRBV9 to TRBJ2-7, with D hard to call. Deletions cut 0 bases from V and 0 bases from J, with 10 bases between. The CDR3 is made up of 15 amino acids. Germline CDR1 is SGDLS and CDR2 is YYNGEE. CDR3 sequence reads: CASSVGAGNSYEQYF. CDR3 nucleotide sequence: TGTGCCAGCAGCGTAGGCGCAGGTAACTCCTACGAGCAGTACTTC.

The rearrangement links TRBV4-1 to TRBJ2-1; D unresolved. Trimming shortened V by 1 base and J by 5 bases, and 15 bases separated the two germline ends. The CDR3 spans 16 residues. CDR1 is MGHRA and CDR2 is YSYEKL in the germline V gene. The CDR3 sequence is CASSQALMSIDNEQFF. The DNA of the CDR3 is TGCGCCAGCAGCCAAGCGCTCATGAGTATCGACAATGAGCAGTTCTTC.

The chain recombines TRBV6-6 with TRBJ1-2; tentative D call: TRBD1 (6 bases). In germline, CDR1 is MNHNY, CDR2 SVGAGI (reference sequence). The V and J ends lost 5 bases and 5 bases respectively, with 9 bases between them. The CDR3 length is 12 residues. The CDR3 loop is CASSGDTYGYTF. CDR3 bases: TGTGCCAGCAGTGGGGACACGTATGGCTACACCTTC.

The chain links TRBV20-1 to TRBJ1-2, with D hard to call. Looked up from germline, CDR1 is DFQATT and CDR2 is SNEGSKA (reference sequence). CDR3 length: 10 residues. Trimming pared 5 bases from V and 2 bases from J, leaving 3 bases between. CDR3 region: CSAPNYGYTF. CDR3 DNA: TGCAGTGCTCCAAACTATGGCTACACCTTC.

The J gene is TRBJ2-7, the V gene TRBV7-2, with D perhaps matching TRBD1 (5 bases). Germline V gene data show CDR1 as SGHTA and CDR2 as FQGNSA. The germline V and J ends were trimmed by 2 bases and 0 bases, with 8 bases remaining between them. The length of the CDR3 is 14 residues. The CDR3 protein is CASSLSRDSYEQYF. The CDR3 nucleotides are TGTGCCAGCAGCTTAAGCAGGGACTCCTACGAGCAGTACTTC.

The V gene is TRBV7-8, the J gene TRBJ2-6, with D unresolved. The CDR3 spans 11 residues. The germline V gene has CDR1 SGHVS and CDR2 FQNEAQ. Trimming cost V 5 bases and J 12 bases, with 8 bases left between them. In DNA form, the CDR3 reads TGTGCCAGCAGCCCGTTTCGCGTCCTGACTTTC. Its protein product is CASSPFRVLTF. The entire variable domain, with the rest obtained from reference TRBV7-8 and TRBJ2-6, is as follows: GAGVSQSPRYKVAKRGQDVALRCDPISGHVSLFWYQQALGQGPEFLTYFQNEAQLDKSGLPSDRFFAERPEGSVSTLKIQRTQQEDSAVYLCASSPFRVLTFGAGSRLTVL.

The chain is built from TRBV7-3 and TRBJ2-1, with 8 bases lining up with TRBD1. CDR3 length: 14 amino acids. The ends lost 5 bases at V and 7 bases at J; junction bases unmatched: 7. The germline CDR1 and CDR2 sequences are SGHTA and FQGTGA. The CDR3, as DNA: TGTGCCAGCAGCCCCAGGGACAGGCTAAATGAGCAGTTCTTC. Translation: CASSPRDRLNEQFF.

The J gene is TRBJ2-2, the V gene TRBV6-5, with D possibly matching TRBD2 (7 bases). This CDR3 region has 15 residues. From germline, CDR1 is MNHEY and CDR2 SVGAGI. V was trimmed by 2 bases and J by 6 bases, leaving 13 bases between them. The CDR3, as DNA: TGTGCCAGCAGTTACCTCGGGGGGCAGGCCGGGGAGCTGTTTTTT. Amino acid sequence: CASSYLGGQAGELFF.

The chain uses TRBV7-9 and TRBJ1-6; 9 nucleotides line up with TRBD1. The V gene's germline CDR1 is SEHNR and CDR2 FQNEAQ (reference sequence). The CDR3 is 13 amino acids. The V and J ends lost 5 bases and 16 bases, in that order; junction bases with no gene match: 9. The CDR3 region has the DNA TGTGCCAGCAGCAGATTGGACAGGGGAGTACTCCACTTT. It translates to CASSRLDRGVLHF.

This chain joins TRBV5-6 and TRBJ1-5; D is ambiguous. This CDR3 is built from 12 residues. CDR1 and CDR2 (germline): SGHDT, YYEEEE. The V end lost 3 bases, the J end lost 4 bases, and 5 bases lay between the germline ends. CDR3 sequence: CASSYNNQPQHF. The CDR3 nucleotides are TGTGCCAGCAGCTACAATAATCAGCCCCAGCATTTT.

The V call is TRBV6-1, the J call TRBJ2-3, with TRBD2 identical over 11 bases. In germline, CDR1 is MNHNS, CDR2 SASEGT. The junction had 9 bases not matched to a gene; V was cut back by 7 bases and J by 6 bases. This CDR3 has 15 residues. The CDR3 reads CASTLGLAGGDTQYF. In nucleotides, the CDR3 is TGTGCCAGCACCCTTGGGCTAGCGGGGGGTGATACGCAGTATTTT.

The gene calls are TRBV18 and TRBJ1-1; 10 bases are a match to TRBD1. The CDR3 runs to 15 residues. CDR1 is KGHSH and CDR2 is LQKENI in the germline V gene. The trim removed 8 bases at V and 1 base at J, leaving 7 bases unmatched. The DNA of the CDR3 is TGTGCCAGCAAAGGACAGGGGGTTGAGAACACTGAAGCTTTCTTT. Protein: CASKGQGVENTEAFF.

The rearrangement joins TRBV21-1 to TRBJ1-1; the D call in the table, TRBD1, was not verified against the DNA. TRBV21-1 is assigned pseudogene status. CDR3 length: 18 amino acids. The CDR3 sequence: CASSKAGRGQGTHTEAFF. The CDR3 nucleotides are TGTGCCAGCAGCAAAGCTGGTAGAGGACAGGGGACTCACACTGAAGCTTTCTTT.

Here the CDR3 DNA reads TGCGCCAGCAGCTTGGCCTGGACTAGTTTGGACGAGCAGTACTTC. Its protein product is CASSLAWTSLDEQYF. The rearrangement links TRBV5-1 to TRBJ2-7, with 7 bases that match TRBD2. This CDR3 spans 15 amino acids. J was trimmed by 5 bases and V by 0 bases; bases with no gene match: 8. Looked up from germline, CDR1 is SGHRS and CDR2 is YFSETQ.

This clone has more than one count but fewer than ten. This rearrangement joins TRBV13 to TRBJ1-1; D is undetermined. V dropped 0 bases and J dropped 1 base, with 6 bases sitting between them. The CDR3 is 14 residues long. CDR1 and CDR2 (germline): PRHDT, FYEKMQ (reference sequence). The CDR3 protein is CASSLGRPNTEAFF. The CDR3 region has the DNA TGTGCCAGCAGCTTAGGCAGGCCGAACACTGAAGCTTTCTTT.

CDR3 in amino acids: CASSLGLDWGQFF. CDR3 sequence (DNA): TGCGCCAGCAGCTTGGGACTAGACTGGGGGCAGTTCTTC. The chain links TRBV5-1 to TRBJ2-1; D may be TRBD2 (6 bases). V was cut by 0 bases and J by 12 bases, with 13 bases left in between. CDR3 length equals 13 residues. Germline V gene data show CDR1 as SGHRS and CDR2 as YFSETQ.

V and J are TRBV5-5 and TRBJ2-1; 10 positions match TRBD2. J lost 7 bases, V lost 2 bases, and 12 bases had no gene match. Germline V lookup: CDR1 SGHKS, CDR2 YYEKEE (reference sequence). This CDR3 has 17 amino acids. CDR3 sequence reads: CASSFRGASGSRNEQFF. CDR3 DNA: TGTGCCAGCAGCTTTCGGGGAGCTAGCGGGAGTCGAAATGAGCAGTTCTTC.

The chain is built from TRBV5-6 and TRBJ2-2, with a possible D match to TRBD2 (5 bases). This CDR3 contains 15 residues. CDR1 is SGHDT, CDR2 YYEEEE, per germline. Trimming removed 1 base at V and 2 bases at J, with 9 bases between. This chain's CDR3 is CASSLYGKNTGELFF. CDR3 nucleotides: TGTGCCAGCAGCTTGTACGGGAAAAACACCGGGGAGCTGTTTTTT.

This clone has a handful of counts. The V and J genes are TRBV30 and TRBJ2-7; possible D gene TRBD2, 5 bases. Trimming shortened V by 1 base and J by 6 bases, and 25 bases separated the two germline ends. Germline V lookup: CDR1 GTSNPN, CDR2 SVGIG (reference sequence). This CDR3 comprises 17 residues. CDR3 residues: CAWSGGLRYTDLIEQYF. The CDR3 DNA is TGTGCCTGGAGTGGAGGGCTCCGTTACACCGATTTAATCGAGCAGTACTTC.

The rearrangement uses TRBV5-1 and TRBJ2-5; 7 positions agree with TRBD2. Germline V gene lookup returns CDR1 SGHRS and CDR2 YFSETQ. J was trimmed by 3 bases and V by 6 bases; bases with no gene match: 2. The CDR3 is 12 amino acids. The CDR3 DNA is TGCGCCAGCATGGGGGGGGAAGAGACCCAGTACTTC. Protein product: CASMGGEETQYF.

The CDR3 loop is CASSQTGGPRTGELFF. CDR3 in DNA: TGTGCCAGCAGCCAAACGGGGGGGCCGCGGACCGGGGAGCTGTTTTTT. The chain is built from TRBV4-2 and TRBJ2-2; TRBD2 aligns across 8 bases. This CDR3 comprises 16 residues. CDR1 is LGHNA, CDR2 YNFKEQ, per germline. J gave up 5 bases and V 2 bases, and 7 bases lay outside the gene matches.